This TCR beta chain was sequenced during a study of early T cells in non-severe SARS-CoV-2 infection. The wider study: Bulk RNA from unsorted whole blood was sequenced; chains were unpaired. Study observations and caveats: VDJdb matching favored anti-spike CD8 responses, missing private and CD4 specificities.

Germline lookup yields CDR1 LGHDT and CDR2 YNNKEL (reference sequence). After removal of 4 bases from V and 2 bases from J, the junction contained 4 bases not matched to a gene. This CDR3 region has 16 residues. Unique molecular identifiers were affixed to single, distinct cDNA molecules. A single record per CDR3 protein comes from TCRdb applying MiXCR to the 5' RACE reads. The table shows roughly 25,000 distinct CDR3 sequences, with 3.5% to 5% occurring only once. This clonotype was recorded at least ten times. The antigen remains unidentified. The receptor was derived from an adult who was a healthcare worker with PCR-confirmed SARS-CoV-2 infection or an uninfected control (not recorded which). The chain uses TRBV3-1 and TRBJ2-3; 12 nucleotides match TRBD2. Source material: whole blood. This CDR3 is CASSPLAGGVTDTQYF. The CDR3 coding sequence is TGTGCCAGCAGCCCCCTAGCGGGAGGGGTCACAGATACGCAGTATTTT.